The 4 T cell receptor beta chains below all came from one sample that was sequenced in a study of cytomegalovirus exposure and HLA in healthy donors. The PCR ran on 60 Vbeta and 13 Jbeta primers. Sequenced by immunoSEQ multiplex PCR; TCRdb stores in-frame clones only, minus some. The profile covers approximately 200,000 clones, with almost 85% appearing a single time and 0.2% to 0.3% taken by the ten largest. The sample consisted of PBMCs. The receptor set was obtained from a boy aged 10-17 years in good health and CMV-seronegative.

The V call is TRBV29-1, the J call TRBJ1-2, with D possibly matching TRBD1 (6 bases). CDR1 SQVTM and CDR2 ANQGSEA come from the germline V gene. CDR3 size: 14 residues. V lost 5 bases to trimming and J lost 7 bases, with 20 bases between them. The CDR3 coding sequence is TGCAGCGTTAAATTGAGACAGGCCGAGGGTGGCTACACCTTC. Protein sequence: CSVKLRQAEGGYTF.

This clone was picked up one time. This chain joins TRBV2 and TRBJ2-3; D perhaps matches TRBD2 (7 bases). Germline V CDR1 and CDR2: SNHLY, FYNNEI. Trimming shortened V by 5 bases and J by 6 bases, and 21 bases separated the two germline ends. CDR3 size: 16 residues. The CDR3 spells CASSPAGAPFEDTQYF. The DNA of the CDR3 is TGTGCCAGCAGTCCGGCGGGGGCGCCATTCGAGGATACGCAGTATTTT.

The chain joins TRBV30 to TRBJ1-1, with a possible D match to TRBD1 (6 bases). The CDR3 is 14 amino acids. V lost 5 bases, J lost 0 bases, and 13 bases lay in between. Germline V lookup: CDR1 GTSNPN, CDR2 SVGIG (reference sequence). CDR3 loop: CAWENTGLNTEAFF. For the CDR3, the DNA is TGTGCCTGGGAGAATACAGGGCTGAACACTGAAGCTTTCTTT.

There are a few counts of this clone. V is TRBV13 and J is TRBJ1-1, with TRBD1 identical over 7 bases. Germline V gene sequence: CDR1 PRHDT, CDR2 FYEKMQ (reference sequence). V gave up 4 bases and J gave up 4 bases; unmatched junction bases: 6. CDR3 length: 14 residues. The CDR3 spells CASSSRGVGTEAFF. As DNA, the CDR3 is TGTGCCAGCAGCTCCAGGGGGGTTGGCACTGAAGCTTTCTTT.